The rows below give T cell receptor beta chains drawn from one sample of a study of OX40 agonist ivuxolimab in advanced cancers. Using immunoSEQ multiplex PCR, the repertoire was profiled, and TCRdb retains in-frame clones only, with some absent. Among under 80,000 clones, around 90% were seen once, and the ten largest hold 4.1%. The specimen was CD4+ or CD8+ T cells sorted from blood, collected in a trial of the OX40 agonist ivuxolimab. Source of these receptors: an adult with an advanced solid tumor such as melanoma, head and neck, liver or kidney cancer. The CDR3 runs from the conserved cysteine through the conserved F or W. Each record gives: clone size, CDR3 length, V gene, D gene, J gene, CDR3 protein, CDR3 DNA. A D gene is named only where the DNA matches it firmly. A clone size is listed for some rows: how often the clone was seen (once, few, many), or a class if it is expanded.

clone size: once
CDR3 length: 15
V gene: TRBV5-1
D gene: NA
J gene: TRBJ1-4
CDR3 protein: CASSPQQGEREKLFF
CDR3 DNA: TGCGCCAGCAGTCCACAACAGGGAGAGAGGGAAAAACTGTTTTTT

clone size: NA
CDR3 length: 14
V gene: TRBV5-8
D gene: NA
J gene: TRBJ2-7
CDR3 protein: CASSLVGLSYEQYF
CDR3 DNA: TGTGCCAGCAGCTTGGTCGGGCTCTCCTACGAGCAGTACTTC

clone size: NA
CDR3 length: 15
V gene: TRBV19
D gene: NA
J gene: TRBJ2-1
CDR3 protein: CASSPPGSGFGAQFF
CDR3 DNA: TGTGCCAGTAGCCCCCCGGGGAGCGGGTTCGGGGCGCAGTTCTTC

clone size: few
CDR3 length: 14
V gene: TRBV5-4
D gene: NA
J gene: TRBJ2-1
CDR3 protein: CASSLSSAYNEQFF
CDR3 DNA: TGTGCCAGCAGCTTGTCTAGCGCTTACAATGAGCAGTTCTTC

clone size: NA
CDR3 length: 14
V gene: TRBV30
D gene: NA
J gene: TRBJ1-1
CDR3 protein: CAWSVRLGATEAFF
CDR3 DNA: TGTGCCTGGAGTGTTCGTTTAGGGGCCACTGAAGCTTTCTTT

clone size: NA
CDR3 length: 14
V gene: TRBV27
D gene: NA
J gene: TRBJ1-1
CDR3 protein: CASSLGTLGTEAFF
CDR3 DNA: TGTGCCAGCAGTTTAGGGACGTTGGGCACTGAAGCTTTCTTT

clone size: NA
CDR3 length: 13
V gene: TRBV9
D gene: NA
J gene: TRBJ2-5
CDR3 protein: CASSPRAGETQYF
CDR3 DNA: TGTGCCAGCAGCCCCCGCGCGGGGGAGACCCAGTACTTC

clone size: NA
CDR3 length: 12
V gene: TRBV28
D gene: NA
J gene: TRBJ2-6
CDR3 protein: CATLSGANVLTF
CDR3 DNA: TGTGCCACCCTATCTGGGGCCAACGTCCTGACTTTC

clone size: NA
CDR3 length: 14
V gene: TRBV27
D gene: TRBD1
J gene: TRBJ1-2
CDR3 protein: CASSRDRGNYGYTF
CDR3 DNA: TGTGCCAGCAGTAGAGACAGGGGTAACTATGGCTACACCTTC

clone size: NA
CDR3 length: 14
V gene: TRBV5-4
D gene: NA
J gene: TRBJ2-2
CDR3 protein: CASSSQGYTGELFF
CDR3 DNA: TGTGCCAGCAGCTCACAGGGATACACCGGGGAGCTGTTTTTT

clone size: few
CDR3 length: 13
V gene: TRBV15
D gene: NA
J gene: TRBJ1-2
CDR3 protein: CATSREANYGYTF
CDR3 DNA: TGTGCCACCAGCAGAGAAGCTAACTATGGCTACACCTTC

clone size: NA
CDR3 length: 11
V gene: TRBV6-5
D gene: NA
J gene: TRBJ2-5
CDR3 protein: CASSRQETQYF
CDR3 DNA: TGTGCCAGCAGCCGACAAGAGACCCAGTACTTC

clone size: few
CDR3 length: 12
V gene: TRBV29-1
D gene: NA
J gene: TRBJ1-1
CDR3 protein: CSRNIRETEAFF
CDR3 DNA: TGCAGTAGGAACATCCGGGAAACTGAAGCTTTCTTT

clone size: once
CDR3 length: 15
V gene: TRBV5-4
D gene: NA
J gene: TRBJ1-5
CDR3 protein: CASSNHRDGNQPQHF
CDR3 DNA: TGTGCCAGCAGTAACCACAGGGATGGCAATCAGCCCCAGCATTTT

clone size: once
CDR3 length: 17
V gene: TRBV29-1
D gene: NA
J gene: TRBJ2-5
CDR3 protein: CSVVGGSSGGVVETQYF
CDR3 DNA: TGCAGCGTTGTTGGGGGCTCCTCCGGTGGGGTCGTAGAGACCCAGTACTTC

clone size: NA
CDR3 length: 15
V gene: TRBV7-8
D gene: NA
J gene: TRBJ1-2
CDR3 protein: CASSWTYDSNYGYTF
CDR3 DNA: TGTGCCAGCAGCTGGACCTACGACAGTAACTATGGCTACACCTTC

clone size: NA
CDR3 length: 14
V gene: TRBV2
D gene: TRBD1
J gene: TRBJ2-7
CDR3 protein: CASSPRDRGYEQYF
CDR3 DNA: TGTGCCAGCAGTCCCCGGGACAGGGGCTACGAGCAGTACTTC

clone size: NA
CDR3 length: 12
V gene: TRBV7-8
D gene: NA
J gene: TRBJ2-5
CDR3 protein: CASSTHQGPMYF
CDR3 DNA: TGTGCCAGCAGCACCCACCAGGGGCCGATGTACTTC

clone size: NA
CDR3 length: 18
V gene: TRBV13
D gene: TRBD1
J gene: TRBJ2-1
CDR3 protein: CASSLAPGGGTGGNEQFF
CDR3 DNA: TGTGCCAGCAGCCTAGCCCCCGGGGGCGGGACAGGGGGCAATGAGCAGTTCTTC

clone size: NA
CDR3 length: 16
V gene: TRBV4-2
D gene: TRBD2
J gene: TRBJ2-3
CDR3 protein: CASSRLAGGSTDTQYF
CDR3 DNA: TGTGCCAGCAGCCGATTAGCGGGAGGCTCCACAGATACGCAGTATTTT

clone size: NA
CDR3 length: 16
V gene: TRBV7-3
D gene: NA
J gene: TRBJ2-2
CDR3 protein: CASSPSGGVNTGELFF
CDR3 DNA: TGTGCCAGCAGCCCCTCGGGCGGGGTCAACACCGGGGAGCTGTTTTTT

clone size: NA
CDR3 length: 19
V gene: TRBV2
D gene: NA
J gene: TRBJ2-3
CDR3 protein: CASSGLPVREREGLDTQYF
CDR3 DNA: TGTGCCAGCAGTGGCCTTCCGGTCCGGGAACGTGAGGGTTTGGATACGCAGTATTTT

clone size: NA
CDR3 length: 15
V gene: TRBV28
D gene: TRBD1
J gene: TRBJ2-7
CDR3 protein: CASSLGRGRGYEQYF
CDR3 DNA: TGTGCCAGCAGTTTGGGCAGGGGGCGAGGGTACGAGCAGTACTTC

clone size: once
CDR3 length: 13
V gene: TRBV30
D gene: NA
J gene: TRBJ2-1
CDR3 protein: CACDGRGLNEQFF
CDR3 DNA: TGTGCCTGTGACGGGCGGGGCTTAAATGAGCAGTTCTTC

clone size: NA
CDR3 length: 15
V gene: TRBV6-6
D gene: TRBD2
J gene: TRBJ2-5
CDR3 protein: CASSKLAGGQETQYF
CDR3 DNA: TGTGCCAGCAGCAAACTAGCGGGAGGACAAGAGACCCAGTACTTC

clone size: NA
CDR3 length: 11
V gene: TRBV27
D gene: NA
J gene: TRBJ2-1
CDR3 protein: CAPEDPGVQFF
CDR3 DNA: TGTGCCCCGGAGGACCCCGGCGTGCAGTTCTTC

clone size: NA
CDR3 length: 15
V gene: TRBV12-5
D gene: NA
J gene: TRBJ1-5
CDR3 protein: CASGLVPIVDQPQHF
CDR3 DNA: TGTGCTAGTGGTTTGGTACCCATTGTAGATCAGCCCCAGCATTTT

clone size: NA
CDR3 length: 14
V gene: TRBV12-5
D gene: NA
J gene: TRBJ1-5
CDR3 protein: CASKIDSLNQPQHF
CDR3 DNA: TGTGCTAGCAAGATTGACAGTCTAAATCAGCCCCAGCATTTT

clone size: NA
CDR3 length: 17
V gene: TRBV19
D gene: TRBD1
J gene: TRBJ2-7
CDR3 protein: CASSYYPGQAPPYEQYF
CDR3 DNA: TGTGCCAGTAGTTACTATCCGGGACAGGCACCCCCCTACGAGCAGTACTTC

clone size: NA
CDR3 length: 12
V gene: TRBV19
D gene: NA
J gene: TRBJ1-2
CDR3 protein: CAAGRGFDGYTF
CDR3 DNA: TGTGCCGCAGGACGAGGGTTCGATGGCTACACCTTC

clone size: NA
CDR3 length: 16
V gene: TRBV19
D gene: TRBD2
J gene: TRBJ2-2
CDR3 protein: CASSMSGRADTGELFF
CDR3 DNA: TGTGCCAGTAGTATGAGTGGGAGGGCCGACACCGGGGAGCTGTTTTTT

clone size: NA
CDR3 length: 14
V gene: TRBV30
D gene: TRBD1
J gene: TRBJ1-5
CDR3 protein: CAWSVQGGWQPQHF
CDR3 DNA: TGTGCCTGGAGTGTACAGGGGGGCTGGCAGCCCCAGCATTTT

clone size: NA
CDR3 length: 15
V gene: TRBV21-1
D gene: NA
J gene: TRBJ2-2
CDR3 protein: CASSNRDFYTGELFF
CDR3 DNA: TGTGCCAGCAGCAACCGGGACTTCTACACCGGGGAGCTGTTTTTT

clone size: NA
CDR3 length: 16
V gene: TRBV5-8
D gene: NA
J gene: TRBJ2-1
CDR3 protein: CASSLSGIGTYNEQFF
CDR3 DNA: TGTGCCAGCAGCTTATCAGGGATTGGGACCTACAATGAGCAGTTCTTC

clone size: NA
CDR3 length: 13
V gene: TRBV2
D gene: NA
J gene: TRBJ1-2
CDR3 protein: CASSANTNYGYTF
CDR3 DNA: TGTGCCAGCAGTGCGAATACCAACTATGGCTACACCTTC

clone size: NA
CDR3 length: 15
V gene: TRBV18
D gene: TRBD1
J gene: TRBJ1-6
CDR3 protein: CASSAGQVVNSPLHF
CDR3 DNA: TGTGCCAGCTCAGCGGGACAGGTGGTAAATTCACCCCTCCACTTT

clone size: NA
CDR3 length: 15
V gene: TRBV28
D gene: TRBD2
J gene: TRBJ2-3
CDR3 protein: CASSLRGTPTDTQYF
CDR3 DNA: TGTGCCAGCTCTTTGCGGGGGACCCCCACAGATACGCAGTATTTT

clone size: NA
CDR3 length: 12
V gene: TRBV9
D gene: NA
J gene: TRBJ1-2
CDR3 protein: CASSVGQDGYTF
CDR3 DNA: TGTGCCAGCAGCGTAGGTCAGGACGGTTACACCTTC

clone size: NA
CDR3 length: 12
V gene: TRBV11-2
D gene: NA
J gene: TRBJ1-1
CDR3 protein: CASRVQGTEAFF
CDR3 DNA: TGTGCCAGCAGGGTACAGGGCACTGAAGCTTTCTTT

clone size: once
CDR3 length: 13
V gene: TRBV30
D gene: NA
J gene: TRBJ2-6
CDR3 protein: CAWSLEGANVLTF
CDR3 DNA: TGTGCCTGGAGTCTCGAGGGGGCCAACGTCCTGACTTTC

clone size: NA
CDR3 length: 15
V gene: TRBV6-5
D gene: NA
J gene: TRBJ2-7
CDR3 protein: CASSTQGFKSYEQYF
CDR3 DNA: TGTGCCAGCAGTACACAGGGCTTTAAATCCTACGAGCAGTACTTC

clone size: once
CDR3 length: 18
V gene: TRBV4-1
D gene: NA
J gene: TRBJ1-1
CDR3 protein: CASSQDGRVNFMNTEAFF
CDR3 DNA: TGCGCCAGCAGCCAAGATGGAAGGGTGAATTTTATGAACACTGAAGCTTTCTTT

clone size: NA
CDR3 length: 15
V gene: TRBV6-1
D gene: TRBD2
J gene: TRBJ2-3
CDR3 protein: CASSLTSGRGDTQYF
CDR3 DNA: TGTGCCAGCAGTTTGACTAGCGGGAGAGGAGATACGCAGTATTTT

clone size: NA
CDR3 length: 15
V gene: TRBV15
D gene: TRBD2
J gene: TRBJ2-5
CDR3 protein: CATSPGLAREETQYF
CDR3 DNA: TGTGCCACCAGCCCCGGACTAGCGAGGGAAGAGACCCAGTACTTC

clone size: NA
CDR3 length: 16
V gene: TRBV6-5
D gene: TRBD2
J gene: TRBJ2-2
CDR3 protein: CASSSLLAQNTGELFF
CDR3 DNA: TGTGCCAGCAGTTCTCTACTAGCGCAGAACACCGGGGAGCTGTTTTTT

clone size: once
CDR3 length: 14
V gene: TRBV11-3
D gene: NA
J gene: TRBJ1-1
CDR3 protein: CASSSWGGRTEAFF
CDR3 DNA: TGTGCCAGCAGCTCCTGGGGAGGACGCACTGAAGCTTTCTTT

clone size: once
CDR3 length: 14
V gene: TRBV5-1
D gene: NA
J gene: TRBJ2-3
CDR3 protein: CASSLDEQSPWQYF
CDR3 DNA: TGCGCCAGCAGCTTGGACGAGCAGTCTCCATGGCAGTATTTT

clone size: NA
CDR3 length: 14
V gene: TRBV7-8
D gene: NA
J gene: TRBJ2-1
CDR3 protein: CASSYLILGLEQFF
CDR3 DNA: TGTGCCAGCAGCTATCTCATACTAGGGCTTGAGCAGTTCTTC

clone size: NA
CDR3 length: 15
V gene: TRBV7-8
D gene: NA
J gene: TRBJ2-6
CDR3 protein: CASTQRGAGANVLTF
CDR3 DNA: TGTGCCAGCACCCAGAGGGGAGCTGGGGCCAACGTCCTGACTTTC

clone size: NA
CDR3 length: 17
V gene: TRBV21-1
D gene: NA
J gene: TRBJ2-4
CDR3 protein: CASTGLGGERSKNIQYF
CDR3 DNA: TGTGCCAGCACCGGGTTAGGGGGGGAGAGGTCCAAAAACATTCAGTACTTC

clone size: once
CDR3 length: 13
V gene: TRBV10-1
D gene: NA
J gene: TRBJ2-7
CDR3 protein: CASSEWRAGEQYF
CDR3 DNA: TGCGCCAGCAGTGAATGGAGGGCCGGGGAGCAGTACTTC

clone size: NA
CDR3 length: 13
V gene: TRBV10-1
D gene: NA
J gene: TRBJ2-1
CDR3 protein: CASSESGVNEQFF
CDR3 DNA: TGCGCCAGCAGTGAGTCAGGGGTTAATGAGCAGTTCTTC

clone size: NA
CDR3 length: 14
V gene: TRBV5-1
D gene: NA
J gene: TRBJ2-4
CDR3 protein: CASSLTRNGNIQYF
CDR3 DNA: TGCGCCAGCAGCCTGACCAGGAATGGTAACATTCAGTACTTC